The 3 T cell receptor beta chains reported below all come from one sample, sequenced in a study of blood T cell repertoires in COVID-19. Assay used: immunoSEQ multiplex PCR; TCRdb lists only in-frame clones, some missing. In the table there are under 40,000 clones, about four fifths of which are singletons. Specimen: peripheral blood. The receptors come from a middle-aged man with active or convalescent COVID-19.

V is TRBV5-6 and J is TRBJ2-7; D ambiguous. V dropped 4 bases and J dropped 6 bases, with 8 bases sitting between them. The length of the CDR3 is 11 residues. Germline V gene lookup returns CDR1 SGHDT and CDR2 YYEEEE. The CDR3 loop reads CASSTTGEQYF. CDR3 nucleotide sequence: TGTGCCAGCAGCACGACGGGCGAGCAGTACTTC.

Written as DNA, the CDR3 is TGTGCCAGCAGCTTGGGTCAGGCGGGGGAAAAACTGTTTTTT. Amino acid sequence: CASSLGQAGEKLFF. This chain links TRBV13 with TRBJ1-4; D gene unclear. Trimming took 3 bases from V and 8 from J, leaving 13 bases between them. CDR3 size: 14 residues. CDR1 PRHDT and CDR2 FYEKMQ come from the germline V gene (reference sequence).

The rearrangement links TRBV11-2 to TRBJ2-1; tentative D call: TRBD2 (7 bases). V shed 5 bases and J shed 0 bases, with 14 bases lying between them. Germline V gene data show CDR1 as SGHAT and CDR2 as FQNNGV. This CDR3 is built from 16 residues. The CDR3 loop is CASSRLRGPSYNEQFF. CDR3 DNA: TGTGCCAGCAGCCGACTGCGGGGGCCCTCCTACAATGAGCAGTTCTTC.